These T cell receptor beta chains were read from a single sample in a study of CXCR3-negative and CXCR3-positive naive CD8 T cells. Each CDR3 protein gets one entry in TCRdb, which reprocessed the 5' RACE reads and gives no DNA. Recorded for this sample: approximately 70,000 distinct CDR3 sequences. Sequencing used naive CXCR3- CD8+ T cells from blood. All receptors come from a human donor in good health. Some clones in this sample may be carry-over from other donors' samples. Both conserved end residues are part of each CDR3.

cdr3_length	v_call	j_call	cdr3_aa
12	TRBV28	TRBJ2-7	CASSLRSYEQYF
13	TRBV5-1	TRBJ1-2	CASRSPLNYGYTF
18	TRBV29-1	TRBJ2-7	CCAYGTGVKGGLGYEQYF
14	TRBV7-3	TRBJ1-2	CASTPSAGNYGYTF
16	TRBV29-1	TRBJ2-7	CSVRDRGNTIAYEQYF
14	TRBV6-5	TRBJ2-7	CASRGASVAYEQYF
14	TRBV27	TRBJ2-2	CASSNYRNIGELFF
15	TRBV27	TRBJ1-1	CASSSFPGGNTEAFF
11	TRBV28	TRBJ2-3	CANQGADTQYF
15	TRBV7-3	TRBJ2-1	CASGSGQGFYNEQFF